This passage covers 13 T cell receptor beta chains from one sample sequenced in a study of T cells in Graves' hyperthyroidism and ophthalmopathy. RNA transcripts provided the source from which TCR beta CDR3 regions were amplified. A first-round RT-PCR of the TCR CDR3 used the HTBI primer set. TCRdb reprocessed the multiplex PCR reads with MiXCR, giving one entry per CDR3 protein. The sample lists under 300,000 distinct CDR3 sequences, 20% to 25% occurring once. The material sequenced was blood. These receptors came from a young man with Graves' ophthalmopathy.

The rearrangement uses TRBV3-1 and TRBJ1-4, with 7 bases aligning to TRBD1. Germline-derived CDR1 and CDR2 are LGHDT and YNNKEL (reference sequence). There are 16 residues in the CDR3. The J segment lost 8 bases and the V segment lost 4 bases, leaving 13 bases of the junction unmatched. CDR3 nucleotides: TGTGCCAGCAGCCTAACGACAGGGTTCGGTAAAGAAAAACTGTTTTTT. It yields the protein CASSLTTGFGKEKLFF.

This clonotype was observed at least ten times. V and J are TRBV5-1 and TRBJ2-1; D call uncertain. Trimming shortened V by 2 bases and J by 6 bases, and 9 bases separated the two germline ends. This CDR3 has 13 amino acids. The germline CDR1 and CDR2 sequences are SGHRS and YFSETQ. The CDR3 nucleotides read TGCGCCAGCAGCTTCGCAATCCCCAATGAGCAGTTCTTC. Its protein is CASSFAIPNEQFF.

This clonotype turned up a few times. V usage is TRBV6-1 and J usage is TRBJ1-6; 8 bases line up with TRBD1. V shed 2 bases and J 10 bases; nucleotides not matched to a gene: 7. This CDR3 region has 15 residues. CDR1 is MNHNS, CDR2 SASEGT, per germline. CDR3 region: CASSEMTGEVSPLHF. As DNA, the CDR3 is TGTGCCAGCAGTGAAATGACAGGGGAGGTCTCACCCCTCCACTTT.

This clonotype was picked up one time. This may stem from a read error, because a much larger clone lies one nucleotide away. The gene calls are TRBV30 and TRBJ2-3; TRBD2 matches at 8 bases. This CDR3 is built from 14 residues. Trimming took 4 bases from V and 7 from J; bases not matched to a gene: 10. Germline-derived CDR1 and CDR2 are GTSNPN and SVGIG (reference sequence). The CDR3 spells CAWTLGGGAHTQYF. DNA for the CDR3: TGTGCCTGGACCCTCGGGGGGGGTGCACATACGCAGTATTTT.

This clonotype was recorded once. The chain couples TRBV6-5 to TRBJ1-6; TRBD1 aligns across 7 bases. Trimming at V came to 4 bases and at J to 5 bases, leaving 5 bases not matched to a gene. Germline lookup yields CDR1 MNHEY and CDR2 SVGAGI. The CDR3 runs to 15 residues. The CDR3 spells CASSSATGNNSPLHF. The DNA for the CDR3 is TGTGCCAGCAGTTCGGCGACAGGGAATAATTCACCCCTCCACTTT.

On this clonotype itself: A much larger clone differs by one base, so this may be a read error. This rearrangement joins TRBV3-1 to TRBJ2-2; tentatively, D is TRBD1 (5 bases). CDR1 LGHDT and CDR2 YNNKEL come from the germline V gene (reference sequence). The CDR3 loop spans 15 amino acids. CDR3: CTSSLRQRNTGELFF. The CDR3 coding sequence is TGTACCAGCAGCCTGCGACAGAGAAACACCGGGGAGCTGTTTTTT.

The rearrangement links TRBV28 to TRBJ1-5, with a possible D match to TRBD1 (6 bases). V lost 8 bases and J lost 7, with 15 bases in between. Germline loops: CDR1 MDHEN, CDR2 SYDVKM. The CDR3 is made up of 13 amino acids. The CDR3 DNA sequence: TGTGCCAGCCTCGCCCAGGGGAGACAGCCCCAGCATTTT. This encodes CASLAQGRQPQHF.

The chain recombines TRBV29-1 with TRBJ1-1; D is unclear. Germline CDR1 is SQVTM and CDR2 is ANQGSEA. The CDR3 runs 13 residues. Trimming stripped 4 bases from V and 1 base from J, with 10 bases between. The CDR3 region is CSVVEGGNTEAFF. The CDR3 DNA is TGCAGCGTTGTAGAAGGCGGGAACACTGAAGCTTTCTTT.

This clonotype was found many times. The gene calls are TRBV28 and TRBJ2-5; weak D call: TRBD2 (6 bases). This CDR3 region has 15 residues. CDR1 is MDHEN, CDR2 SYDVKM, per germline. Trimming took 6 bases from V and 3 from J, leaving 17 bases between them. The CDR3 here is CASSSSGVGKETQYF. CDR3 DNA sequence: TGTGCCAGCAGCTCCTCGGGGGTAGGGAAAGAGACCCAGTACTTC. Using reference TRBV28 and TRBJ2-5 for the parts outside the CDR3, the full variable domain is DVKVTQSSRYLVKRTGEKVFLECVQDMDHENMFWYRQDPGLGLRLIYFSYDVKMKEKGDIPEGYSVSREKKERFSLILESASTNQTSMYLCASSSSGVGKETQYFGPGTRLLVL.

In this sample, this clonotype turned up a few times. The chain joins TRBV2 to TRBJ1-5; D not certain. V shed 6 bases and J shed 0 bases, with 6 bases lying between them. Germline CDR1 is SNHLY and CDR2 is FYNNEI. The CDR3 contains 13 residues. CDR3 protein: CASRADSNQPQHF. In nucleotides, the CDR3 is TGTGCCAGCAGGGCAGATAGCAATCAGCCCCAGCATTTT.

The chain couples TRBV6-5 to TRBJ2-3; TRBD2 is a possible D gene (6 bases). The V end was cut by 2 bases, the J end by 0 bases, with 9 bases between. Germline CDR1 and CDR2: MNHEY and SVGAGI. The CDR3 covers 15 residues. CDR3 DNA: TGTGCCAGCAGTTACGTGAGCGGGAGCACAGATACGCAGTATTTT. Its protein product is CASSYVSGSTDTQYF.

This clonotype was seen ten or more times. The V call is TRBV28, the J call TRBJ2-7; TRBD1 aligns across 7 bases. The germline V gene encodes CDR1 MDHEN and CDR2 SYDVKM. This CDR3 comprises 14 residues. The ends lost 5 bases at V and 6 bases at J; junction bases unmatched: 10. CDR3 nucleotides: TGTGCCAGCAGTGAACAGGGGATAGGGGGCGAGCAGTACTTC. It specifies CASSEQGIGGEQYF.

In this sample, this clonotype turned up once. This chain joins TRBV11-3 and TRBJ2-3; no clear D. V was cut by 1 base and J by 14 bases, with 10 bases left in between. The germline V gene encodes CDR1 SGHNT and CDR2 YENEEA. This CDR3 is built from 11 residues. Written as DNA, the CDR3 is TGTGCCAGCAGCTTAGCCCGGGTGAGGTATTTT. Translated, it gives CASSLARVRYF.